The 25 T cell receptor beta chains below come from one sample, sequenced in a study of sequential checkpoint blockade in melanoma (dated by TCRdb to the late 2010s). The intended sense of this specimen's treatment or condition label: randomized to nivolumab then ipilimumab (arm A) or the reverse (arm B). The library relied on the immunoSEQ multiplex PCR assay. TCRdb took this table from immuneACCESS and kept in-frame rearrangements with V and J called. Such tables lack part of the clones; where checked against another copy, unresolved V genes explain under half of the gap, and the rest is unexplained. In all, the sample holds under 20,000 clones, and roughly two thirds of those were seen once. The top ten hold about 11% of the sample. Sequencing used CD8+ T cells sorted from blood (inferred from file names), obtained from a patient given nivolumab and ipilimumab in sequence. Receptors originate from a human donor with melanoma.

This clone was recorded a few times. The chain joins TRBV4-1 to TRBJ1-2, with a weak D call TRBD1 (5 bases). The V gene lost 0 bases and the J gene lost 5 bases, with 13 bases spanning the gap. Germline CDR1 is MGHRA and CDR2 is YSYEKL. The CDR3 runs 15 residues. Written as DNA, the CDR3 is TGCGCCAGCAGCCAAGATTTAGACAGCTTTTATGGCTACACCTTC. Translated: CASSQDLDSFYGYTF.

The chain recombines TRBV30 with TRBJ2-3, with 10 bases fitting TRBD2. Trimming cost V 4 bases and J 4 bases; bases outside gene matches: 8. From germline, CDR1 is GTSNPN and CDR2 SVGIG (reference sequence). This CDR3 is 15 amino acids long. CDR3 coding DNA: TGTGCCTGGAACCCAGCGGGGGGGCGGCCAGATACGCAGTATTTT. This encodes CAWNPAGGRPDTQYF.

The chain employs TRBV18 and TRBJ1-2; D is unresolved. The germline CDR1 and CDR2 sequences are KGHSH and LQKENI. The CDR3 loop spans 16 amino acids. The ends were cut back, 5 bases at V and 1 base at J, with 17 bases in the middle. The CDR3 loop is CASSDPRIALNYGYTF. CDR3 coding DNA: TGTGCCAGCTCAGACCCTCGGATAGCACTTAACTATGGCTACACCTTC.

This chain joins TRBV11-2 and TRBJ1-2, with D maybe TRBD1 (5 bases). V was shortened by 3 bases and J by 2 bases, with 19 bases between the two germline ends. This CDR3 has 17 residues. Germline CDR1 is SGHAT and CDR2 is FQNNGV. CDR3 sequence: CASSFYPEGPPNYGYTF. The CDR3 coding sequence is TGTGCCAGCAGCTTCTATCCGGAGGGGCCTCCCAACTATGGCTACACCTTC.

The rearrangement links TRBV28 to TRBJ2-7; 7 bases match TRBD1. The V gene's germline CDR1 is MDHEN and CDR2 SYDVKM. The CDR3 loop spans 13 amino acids. The trim removed 2 bases at V and 6 bases at J, leaving 4 bases unmatched. CDR3 sequence (DNA): TGTGCCAGCAGTTTAGACAGGGTTTTCGAGCAGTACTTC. Translation: CASSLDRVFEQYF. The variable domain in full, with the rest retrieved from reference TRBV28 and TRBJ2-7, is DVKVTQSSRYLVKRTGEKVFLECVQDMDHENMFWYRQDPGLGLRLIYFSYDVKMKEKGDIPEGYSVSREKKERFSLILESASTNQTSMYLCASSLDRVFEQYFGPGTRLTVT.

This chain links TRBV30 with TRBJ2-3, with TRBD2 identical over 8 bases. The V and J ends lost 2 bases and 1 base, in that order; junction bases with no gene match: 2. Looked up from germline, CDR1 is GTSNPN and CDR2 is SVGIG (reference sequence). CDR3 size: 14 residues. This CDR3 reads CAWSSGGRTDTQYF. The CDR3 DNA reads TGTGCCTGGAGTAGCGGGGGCCGCACAGATACGCAGTATTTT.

This clone was observed a few times. DNA of the CDR3: TGTGCCAGCAGTAAAGAGGGACAGGGCTACGAGCAGTACTTC. It is translated as CASSKEGQGYEQYF. The rearrangement uses TRBV6-8 and TRBJ2-7; 9 bases agree with TRBD1. Germline V gene data show CDR1 as MNHGY and CDR2 as SAAAGT. The CDR3 has 14 residues. J gave up 3 bases and V 5 bases, and 5 bases lay outside the gene matches.

V usage is TRBV6-5 and J usage is TRBJ2-3; tentatively, D is TRBD1 (5 bases). The CDR3 totals 14 residues. Germline assignment: CDR1 MNHEY and CDR2 SVGAGI. V lost 4 bases and J 0 bases, leaving 8 bases between the germline ends. The CDR3 reads CASSLRTSTDTQYF. Written as DNA, the CDR3 is TGTGCCAGCAGTTTGCGGACAAGCACAGATACGCAGTATTTT.

J is TRBJ2-1 and V is TRBV4-1, with D perhaps matching TRBD2 (6 bases). Trimming took off 4 bases at V and 6 bases at J, with 19 bases between the two ends. The CDR3 contains 16 residues. Germline V gives CDR1 MGHRA, CDR2 YSYEKL. The CDR3 region is CASSRRTEGPGNEQFF. In nucleotides, the CDR3 is TGCGCCAGCAGCCGAAGAACGGAGGGCCCGGGCAATGAGCAGTTCTTC.

The chain couples TRBV13 to TRBJ2-1; TRBD2 matches at 10 bases. The CDR3 covers 16 residues. The germline V gene encodes CDR1 PRHDT and CDR2 FYEKMQ (reference sequence). The J segment lost 0 bases and the V segment lost 2 bases, leaving 1 base of the junction unmatched. In nucleotides, the CDR3 is TGTGCCAGCAGCTTAAGCGGGGGGGCCTCCTACAATGAGCAGTTCTTC. Translating it yields CASSLSGGASYNEQFF.

This chain uses TRBV19 with TRBJ2-7; TRBD1 agrees at 10 bases. Losses at the gene ends were 9 bases for V and 0 bases for J; bases not matched to a gene: 2. This CDR3 has 13 residues. Germline values: CDR1 LNHDA, CDR2 SQIVND (reference sequence). This chain's CDR3 is CASGTGDSYEQYF. CDR3 nucleotide sequence: TGTGCCAGCGGGACAGGGGACTCCTACGAGCAGTACTTC.

The V call is TRBV29-1, the J call TRBJ2-3; TRBD1 might be the D (7 bases). The V gene lost 4 bases and the J gene lost 0 bases, with 14 bases spanning the gap. The germline CDR1 and CDR2 sequences are SQVTM and ANQGSEA. The CDR3 runs 15 residues. This CDR3 reads CSVGPGGTSTDTQYF. CDR3 nucleotide sequence: TGCAGCGTTGGACCAGGGGGGACAAGCACAGATACGCAGTATTTT.

V is TRBV7-9 and J is TRBJ1-2; D might be TRBD1 (6 bases). The V gene lost 2 bases and the J gene lost 7 bases, with 14 bases spanning the gap. The CDR3 is 14 residues long. Germline CDR1 SEHNR, CDR2 FQNEAQ (reference sequence). CDR3: CASSLSRGKAGYTF. In DNA form, the CDR3 reads TGTGCCAGCAGCTTAAGCAGGGGAAAGGCTGGCTACACCTTC.

This chain connects TRBV5-1 to TRBJ2-4; tentative D call: TRBD1 (6 bases). Deletions cut 0 bases from V and 1 base from J, with 14 bases between. CDR3 length: 17 amino acids. Germline V lookup: CDR1 SGHRS, CDR2 YFSETQ. The CDR3 DNA reads as TGCGCCAGCAGCTTGGAGCCAGGACAGAATGCCAAAAACATTCAGTACTTC. It translates to CASSLEPGQNAKNIQYF.

J is TRBJ1-5 and V is TRBV10-2, with D tentatively TRBD1 (6 bases). The CDR3 spans 15 residues. Germline V CDR1 and CDR2: WSHSY, SAAADI. Trimming removed 0 bases from V and 4 bases from J, with 10 bases in between. CDR3 region: CASSESGTLNQPQHF. The CDR3 DNA is TGCGCCAGCAGTGAGTCTGGGACACTTAATCAGCCCCAGCATTTT.

The chain links TRBV7-2 to TRBJ2-1; TRBD2 matches 9 bases. Germline loops: CDR1 SGHTA, CDR2 FQGNSA. Germline trimming cut 5 bases from V and 6 bases from J; bases unmatched to any gene: 8. The CDR3 has 15 amino acids. CDR3 region: CASSQSAGGGNEQFF. The CDR3 DNA follows: TGTGCCAGCAGCCAAAGCGCGGGAGGGGGCAATGAGCAGTTCTTC.

The rearrangement uses TRBV4-1 and TRBJ1-3; possibly TRBD1 for D (6 bases). Looked up from germline, CDR1 is MGHRA and CDR2 is YSYEKL. The CDR3 runs 16 residues. The ends were cut back, 4 bases at V and 0 bases at J, with 13 bases in the middle. In DNA form, the CDR3 reads TGCGCCAGCAGCCTACAGGGACAACCCTCTGGAAACACCATATATTTT. Protein: CASSLQGQPSGNTIYF.

The V and J genes are TRBV7-9 and TRBJ2-1; D is possibly TRBD2 (6 bases). The V gene's germline CDR1 is SEHNR and CDR2 FQNEAQ (reference sequence). With 3 bases removed from V and 2 bases from J, the gap between germline ends came to 17 bases. CDR3 length: 17 amino acids. The CDR3 here is CASSLRGSAGPYNEQFF. The CDR3, as DNA: TGTGCCAGCAGCTTGAGGGGTTCTGCGGGACCCTACAATGAGCAGTTCTTC.

In this sample, this clone turned up once. The chain uses TRBV25-1 and TRBJ1-1, with 8 bases that match TRBD1. Germline CDR1 is MGHDK and CDR2 is SYGVNS. V lost 1 base and J lost 10; bases outside the gene matches: 8. The CDR3 is made up of 14 amino acids. The CDR3 loop is CASSEWGQDWGAFF. CDR3 nucleotide sequence: TGTGCCAGCAGTGAATGGGGACAGGACTGGGGAGCTTTCTTT.

The chain joins TRBV7-9 to TRBJ1-1, with D possibly being TRBD1 (5 bases). Germline V gives CDR1 SEHNR, CDR2 FQNEAQ (reference sequence). The CDR3 has 12 residues. V was pared by 10 bases and J by 4 bases, with 13 bases between. This CDR3 is CAITPGGTEAFF. The CDR3 bases are TGTGCCATCACCCCCGGGGGCACTGAAGCTTTCTTT.

This clone was observed a few times. This sequence joins TRBV18 and TRBJ1-3; no definite D call. The CDR3 sequence is 17 residues long. V shed 0 bases and J shed 0 bases, with 12 bases lying between them. Per germline, CDR1 KGHSH and CDR2 LQKENI. CDR3 bases: TGTGCCAGCTCACCACCCTCCGGTCTATACTCTGGAAACACCATATATTTT. This codes for CASSPPSGLYSGNTIYF.

This chain joins TRBV9 and TRBJ1-1; D gene ambiguous. Per the germline V gene, CDR1 is SGDLS and CDR2 is YYNGEE. The CDR3 contains 12 residues. Trimming cost V 2 bases and J 4 bases, with 6 bases left between them. The CDR3 DNA sequence: TGTGCCAGCAGCGTTTCGGGCACTGAAGCTTTCTTT. It is translated as CASSVSGTEAFF. Supplemented by reference TRBV9 and TRBJ1-1, the full variable domain reads DSGVTQTPKHLITATGQRVTLRCSPRSGDLSVYWYQQSLDQGLQFLIQYYNGEERAKGNILERFSAQQFPDLHSELNLSSLELGDSALYFCASSVSGTEAFFGQGTRLTVV.

V and J are TRBV5-3 and TRBJ2-1, with 9 bases that match TRBD2. TRBV5-3 is labeled an ORF, and its function is uncertain. The trim removed 8 bases at V and 6 bases at J, leaving 12 bases unmatched. The CDR3 runs 15 residues. This CDR3 reads CASSQSAGGGNEQFF. The CDR3 DNA reads as TGTGCCAGCAGCCAAAGCGCGGGAGGGGGCAATGAGCAGTTCTTC.

This sequence joins TRBV7-9 and TRBJ1-1; D is perhaps TRBD1 (5 bases). Germline V gene sequence: CDR1 SEHNR, CDR2 FQNEAQ (reference sequence). V lost 1 base, J lost 5 bases, and 14 bases lay in between. The CDR3 runs to 15 residues. The CDR3 coding sequence is TGTGCCAGCAGCTTAGGTAACGGGGGACGAACTGAAGCTTTCTTT. Translated, it gives CASSLGNGGRTEAFF.

The DNA for the CDR3 is TGCGCCAGCAGCCCAGGACAGGGGTCAAACTACGAGCAGTACTTC. Its translation: CASSPGQGSNYEQYF. The chain uses TRBV4-3 and TRBJ2-7, with 9 nucleotides matching TRBD1. The CDR3 is made up of 15 amino acids. Per germline, CDR1 LGHNA and CDR2 YSLEER. V lost 4 bases and J lost 3; bases outside the gene matches: 7.